This is a list of T cell receptor beta chains from one sample in a study of technical replicates of blood from a handful of donors. Measured with immunoSEQ multiplex PCR; TCRdb has only the in-frame clones, and not every one. Among over 70,000 clones listed, over 90% were seen once. Sequencing was done on a sample of T cells isolated from PBMCs. These receptors all come from a human donor in good health. The CDR3 runs from the conserved cysteine through the conserved F or W. A D gene is named only where the DNA matches it firmly. For some rows the clone size is stated as once, few or many, or as a class when expanded; others skip it.

TRBD1	TRBV4-3	NA	TRBJ2-6	TGCGCCAGCAGCCATATGACAGGGACCTCTGGGGCCAACGTCCTGACTTTC	CASSHMTGTSGANVLTF
NA	TRBV11-3	NA	TRBJ1-1	TGTGCCAGCAACACCGTAGGAGCCACTGAAGCTTTCTTT	CASNTVGATEAFF
NA	TRBV9	NA	TRBJ2-3	TGTGCCAGCAGCCCAAGGGGGGGGGTTAGCACAGATACGCAGTATTTT	CASSPRGGVSTDTQYF
NA	TRBV28	NA	TRBJ1-4	TGTGCCAGCAGTACCAACGGGACACCAGATGAAAAACTGTTTTTT	CASSTNGTPDEKLFF
NA	TRBV7-2	NA	TRBJ1-2	TGTGCCAGCAGCCCGGACAGCAACTATGGCTACACCTTC	CASSPDSNYGYTF
TRBD2	TRBV7-2	few	TRBJ2-3	TGTGCCAGCAGCTTAGTGTTTGGCGCGGGAGCAGATACGCAGTATTTT	CASSLVFGAGADTQYF
NA	TRBV4-2	NA	TRBJ1-5	TGTGCCAGCAGCCAAGATCCGAGGGCTCAGCCCCAGCATTTT	CASSQDPRAQPQHF
TRBD2	TRBV6-5	once	TRBJ2-7	TGTGCCAGTACGACTAGCGGGAGTGAGGAGCAGTACTTC	CASTTSGSEEQYF
NA	TRBV9	NA	TRBJ2-5	TGTGCCAGCAGCGTATTAGACAGACCCCAAGAGACCCAGTACTTC	CASSVLDRPQETQYF
TRBD1	TRBV6-6	NA	TRBJ1-5	TGTGCCAGCAGTTACAGACAGGGGAATCAGCCCCAGCATTTT	CASSYRQGNQPQHF
TRBD1	TRBV9	NA	TRBJ1-2	TGTGCCAGCAGCGCCCCCGGGACAGCTAACAGCCCTTTCTATGGCTACACCTTC	CASSAPGTANSPFYGYTF
NA	TRBV6-5	NA	TRBJ1-2	TGTGCCAGCAGTTTCCAGGCATCCTTAACAGGCTACACCTTC	CASSFQASLTGYTF
NA	TRBV7-3	NA	TRBJ2-2	TGTGCCAGCAGGTCCATCGAGGGTTTCGGCACCGGGGAGCTGTTTTTT	CASRSIEGFGTGELFF
TRBD1	TRBV5-1	NA	TRBJ2-5	TGCGCCAGCAGCATTGACAGGGAAAAAGGGACCCAGTACTTC	CASSIDREKGTQYF
NA	TRBV9	NA	TRBJ1-4	TGTGCCAGCAGCCCGGGGAGACAGGTCGCCGAAAAACTGTTTTTT	CASSPGRQVAEKLFF
NA	TRBV19	NA	TRBJ2-7	TGTGCCACCGGCGGGTTATACGAGCAGTACTTC	CATGGLYEQYF
NA	TRBV19	NA	TRBJ2-3	TGTGCCAGTAGGCAGGGGAGTACGCAGTATTTT	CASRQGSTQYF
NA	TRBV10-3	NA	TRBJ1-5	TGTGCCATCAGTGCAGGAGGCGATAGCAATCAGCCCCAGCATTTT	CAISAGGDSNQPQHF
TRBD2	TRBV5-6	NA	TRBJ2-2	TGTGCCAGCAGCCGGGGGGCCGGGGAGCTGTTTTTT	CASSRGAGELFF
TRBD2	TRBV7-2	NA	TRBJ2-5	TGTGCCAGCAGCTCCGGGCCTAGACTAGCGGGAGCCCCTGCGGAGACCCAGTACTTC	CASSSGPRLAGAPAETQYF
NA	TRBV7-3	NA	TRBJ2-3	TGTGCCAGCAGCTTTTCCGGGACTAGCACAGATACGCAGTATTTT	CASSFSGTSTDTQYF
NA	TRBV27	NA	TRBJ1-1	TGTGCCAGCCGAGAGTCAGGGTTTGGCACTGAAGCTTTCTTT	CASRESGFGTEAFF
NA	TRBV28	NA	TRBJ1-5	TGTGCCAGCAGTTTACGGGGATCATTGACCCAGCATTTT	CASSLRGSLTQHF
TRBD2	TRBV28	NA	TRBJ2-1	TGTGCCAGCAGTCCTGGGACTAGCGGGAGCAATGAGCAGTTCTTC	CASSPGTSGSNEQFF
NA	TRBV7-3	NA	TRBJ2-3	TGTGCCAGCAGCCCACAGGGGGGGATGGCAGATACGCAGTATTTT	CASSPQGGMADTQYF
TRBD2	TRBV27	NA	TRBJ2-1	TGTGCCAGCAGAACTAGCGGGAGAGTAACAATGAGCAGTCCCCGGTGGTTCTTC	CASRTSGRVTMSSPRWFF
TRBD1	TRBV5-4	few	TRBJ2-2	TGTGCCAGCAGCAAGACAGGGGGCGGAAACACCGGGGAGCTGTTTTTT	CASSKTGGGNTGELFF
TRBD2	TRBV7-8	NA	TRBJ2-5	TGTGCCAGCAGCCCTTCTAGCGGGATAGGGGAGACCCAGTACTTC	CASSPSSGIGETQYF
TRBD1	TRBV27	NA	TRBJ2-3	TGTGCCAGCAGCCAGGGGGACGGAGATACGCAGTATTTT	CASSQGDGDTQYF
NA	TRBV7-2	NA	TRBJ1-3	TGTGCCAGCAGCTTAGCAGGGGGCTCTGGAAACACCATATATTTT	CASSLAGGSGNTIYF
TRBD2	TRBV4-1	NA	TRBJ2-2	TGCGCCAGCAGCCAAGACGGGGACTACTACACCGGGGAGCTGTTTTTT	CASSQDGDYYTGELFF